Following are 24 T cell receptor beta chains from one sample sequenced in a study of CD8+ T cells in alopecia areata. Following RNA extraction, reverse transcription yielded cDNA that acted as the sequencing template. Clones were read by immunoSEQ multiplex PCR, and TCRdb kept only the in-frame ones, dropping some. The sample lists fewer than 150,000 clones; roughly four fifths were seen once. Treatment reported: oral pan-JAK inhibitor, 5-10 mg twice daily. The material was CD8+ T cells sorted from blood, obtained at week 4, from a patient treated with tofacitinib. These TCRs come from a human donor with alopecia areata.

This chain links TRBV19 with TRBJ1-1; no clear D. Trimming stripped 3 bases from V and 0 bases from J, with 8 bases between. Germline assignment: CDR1 LNHDA and CDR2 SQIVND (reference sequence). The CDR3 length is 14 residues. CDR3 coding DNA: TGTGCCAGTAGTATCGGGCAGATGAACACTGAAGCTTTCTTT. It specifies CASSIGQMNTEAFF.

The rearrangement links TRBV6-5 to TRBJ2-7; 7 positions match TRBD1. Trimming took 3 bases from V and 2 from J; bases not matched to a gene: 4. The length of the CDR3 is 14 residues. CDR1 and CDR2 (germline): MNHEY, SVGAGI. The DNA for the CDR3 is TGTGCCAGCAGTTATGAGGGGGCCACCTACGAGCAGTACTTC. Translation gives CASSYEGATYEQYF.

J is TRBJ2-1 and V is TRBV5-6, with D perhaps given as TRBD1 or TRBD2 (5 bases each). The germline CDR1 and CDR2 sequences are SGHDT and YYEEEE. V was cut by 0 bases and J by 11 bases, with 9 bases left in between. The CDR3 is 12 residues long. CDR3 in DNA: TGTGCCAGCAGCTTGGGGCCGGGACAGCAGTTCTTC. This codes for CASSLGPGQQFF.

The chain combines TRBV7-6 with TRBJ2-7, with 9 bases lining up with TRBD1. The CDR3 is 16 residues long. Germline trimming cut 3 bases from V and 2 bases from J; bases unmatched to any gene: 8. Looked up from germline, CDR1 is SGHVS and CDR2 is FNYEAQ. In DNA form, the CDR3 reads TGTGCCAGCAGCTTCGACCCGGGACAGGGACCCTACGAGCAGTACTTC. Protein: CASSFDPGQGPYEQYF.

The chain is built from TRBV27 and TRBJ1-2; 7 bases fit TRBD1. Germline V CDR1 and CDR2: MNHEY, SMNVEV (reference sequence). The CDR3 sequence is 13 residues long. J lost 2 bases, V lost 8 bases, and 5 bases had no gene match. The CDR3 is CASRPTGNYGYTF. The DNA of the CDR3 is TGTGCCAGCCGACCGACAGGGAACTATGGCTACACCTTC.

Only a few counts were recorded for this clone. The chain has TRBV5-6 and TRBJ2-1; TRBD1 matches 10 bases. Trimming took 3 bases from V and 5 from J; bases not matched to a gene: 8. This CDR3 has 16 amino acids. Germline values: CDR1 SGHDT, CDR2 YYEEEE. The CDR3 region is CASSSQPGTGDNEQFF. The CDR3 coding sequence is TGTGCCAGCAGCTCCCAACCCGGGACAGGGGACAATGAGCAGTTCTTC.

The V gene is TRBV4-3, the J gene TRBJ1-1; D unclear. Looked up from germline, CDR1 is LGHNA and CDR2 is YSLEER. The CDR3 is made up of 15 amino acids. V gave up 4 bases and J gave up 0 bases, with 12 bases separating them. CDR3 residues: CASSPHKGLNTEAFF. Written as DNA, the CDR3 is TGCGCCAGCAGCCCGCACAAAGGGTTGAACACTGAAGCTTTCTTT.

The V gene is TRBV29-1, the J gene TRBJ1-2; D unclear. Germline-derived CDR1 and CDR2 are SQVTM and ANQGSEA. The V end lost 6 bases, the J end lost 9 bases, and 14 bases lay between the germline ends. The CDR3 length is 11 residues. The CDR3 DNA is TGCAGCGTCCGCCCCGATCAGAGCTACACCTTC. This encodes CSVRPDQSYTF.

The chain recombines TRBV7-2 with TRBJ2-5; 9 bases line up with TRBD1. There are 15 residues in the CDR3. Germline trimming cut 1 base from V and 4 bases from J; bases unmatched to any gene: 4. The germline V gene encodes CDR1 SGHTA and CDR2 FQGNSA. The CDR3 loop reads CASSLGETGGETQYF. CDR3 nucleotides: TGTGCCAGCAGCTTAGGAGAGACAGGGGGAGAGACCCAGTACTTC.

CDR3 residues: CASSQVTDGGIEAFF. The CDR3 bases are TGCGCCAGCAGCCAAGTCACGGACGGAGGAATTGAAGCTTTCTTT. V gene TRBV4-1 combines with J gene TRBJ1-1, with D hard to call. The V gene's germline CDR1 is MGHRA and CDR2 YSYEKL. The CDR3 sequence is 15 residues long. The germline V and J ends were trimmed by 1 base and 7 bases, with 16 bases remaining between them.

The gene calls are TRBV4-2 and TRBJ2-5; 9 bases agree with TRBD2. The V and J ends lost 1 base and 3 bases, in that order; junction bases with no gene match: 3. Germline V lookup: CDR1 LGHNA, CDR2 YNFKEQ. The CDR3 is made up of 15 amino acids. This CDR3 reads CASSQGRTSEETQYF. In nucleotides, the CDR3 is TGTGCCAGCAGCCAAGGCAGGACTAGCGAAGAGACCCAGTACTTC.

The DNA for the CDR3 is TGTGCCATCAGTGAGTCTATCGGACAGGGGGACACCGGGGAGCTGTTTTTT. This gives the protein CAISESIGQGDTGELFF. The chain couples TRBV10-3 to TRBJ2-2, with 10 bases fitting TRBD1. The CDR3 loop spans 17 amino acids. Trimming cost V 0 bases and J 3 bases; bases outside gene matches: 4. Germline CDR1 ENHRY, CDR2 SYGVKD.

This sequence joins TRBV7-8 and TRBJ2-7; D possibly corresponds to TRBD2 (6 bases). Trimming took 1 base from V and 7 from J, leaving 14 bases between them. Germline CDR1 SGHVS, CDR2 FQNEAQ. This CDR3 region has 14 residues. DNA of the CDR3: TGTGCCAGCAGCTTAGAGGCCACCCGGGAGGAGCAGTACTTC. Its protein product is CASSLEATREEQYF.

The J gene is TRBJ2-1, the V gene TRBV7-2; TRBD1 agrees at 9 bases. Germline V gene data show CDR1 as SGHTA and CDR2 as FQGNSA. The length of the CDR3 is 13 residues. Trimming took 8 bases from V and 1 from J; bases not matched to a gene: 0. CDR3 DNA sequence: TGTGCCAGCGACAGGGGGTCCTACAATGAGCAGTTCTTC. Its protein is CASDRGSYNEQFF.

The genes are TRBV30 and TRBJ2-7; D perhaps matches TRBD1 (6 bases). V was shortened by 7 bases and J by 4 bases, with 20 bases between the two germline ends. Germline CDR1 is GTSNPN and CDR2 is SVGIG (reference sequence). This CDR3 region has 14 residues. CDR3 residues: CAFDRDIRPYEQYF. In DNA form, the CDR3 reads TGTGCCTTCGACCGGGACATCAGACCGTACGAGCAGTACTTC.

The rearrangement joins TRBV7-9 to TRBJ1-4; D is possibly TRBD1 (5 bases). Trimming pared 4 bases from V and 8 bases from J, leaving 11 bases between. The CDR3 has 13 residues. Per germline, CDR1 SEHNR and CDR2 FQNEAQ (reference sequence). CDR3 nucleotide sequence: TGTGCCAGCAGCTCGGGGGTCAGCGAAAAACTGTTTTTT. It codes for CASSSGVSEKLFF.

This clone was detected many times. The V call is TRBV6-1, the J call TRBJ2-2, with 8 bases lining up with TRBD2. Germline V CDR1 and CDR2: MNHNS, SASEGT. The CDR3 runs 14 residues. V gave up 8 bases and J gave up 3 bases; unmatched junction bases: 5. The DNA for the CDR3 is TGTGCCAGCCGGGGGGGCCCAGACACCGGGGAGCTGTTTTTT. It encodes CASRGGPDTGELFF.

Only one count was recorded for this clone. This chain uses TRBV7-9 with TRBJ1-1, with D possibly being TRBD1 (5 bases). CDR3 length: 12 amino acids. Germline loops: CDR1 SEHNR, CDR2 FQNEAQ (reference sequence). Trimming removed 5 bases from V and 8 bases from J, with 12 bases in between. The CDR3 sequence is CASSQGSLEAFF. The CDR3 coding sequence is TGTGCCAGCAGCCAGGGTTCCTTGGAAGCTTTCTTT.

The rearrangement joins TRBV5-8 to TRBJ2-3; D is ambiguous. V lost 7 bases and J 2 bases, leaving 8 bases between the germline ends. The CDR3 totals 12 residues. CDR1 and CDR2 from the germline V gene are SGHTS and YDEGEE. As DNA, the CDR3 is TGTGCCAGCCCTCAGCTCACAGATACGCAGTATTTT. This gives the protein CASPQLTDTQYF.

The chain is built from TRBV5-1 and TRBJ2-7, with D perhaps matching TRBD2 (5 bases). Per the germline V gene, CDR1 is SGHRS and CDR2 is YFSETQ. CDR3 length equals 14 residues. The V end was cut by 3 bases, the J end by 0 bases, with 10 bases between. The CDR3 region has the DNA TGCGCCAGCAGCTCGGACGGGAACTCCTACGAGCAGTACTTC. It codes for CASSSDGNSYEQYF.

This chain connects TRBV4-1 to TRBJ2-6, with 9 bases matching TRBD1. After removal of 3 bases from V and 8 bases from J, the junction contained 8 bases not matched to a gene. The length of the CDR3 is 16 residues. Germline-derived CDR1 and CDR2 are MGHRA and YSYEKL. The CDR3 coding sequence is TGCGCCAGCAGCCACCGTGGGACAGGGTTCACCAACGTCCTGACTTTC. This codes for CASSHRGTGFTNVLTF.

The chain couples TRBV9 to TRBJ2-3; 7 nucleotides align to TRBD2. Germline values: CDR1 SGDLS, CDR2 YYNGEE. CDR3 length: 16 residues. J lost 2 bases, V lost 3 bases, and 9 bases had no gene match. The CDR3 coding sequence is TGTGCCAGCAGCGCGGGGTCGGGGACTAACACAGATACGCAGTATTTT. The encoded protein is CASSAGSGTNTDTQYF.

CDR3 in amino acids: CASSLIPWHPNTEAFF. Written as DNA, the CDR3 is TGCGCCAGCAGCTTGATTCCTTGGCACCCGAACACTGAAGCTTTCTTT. The chain combines TRBV5-1 with TRBJ1-1; D remains unclear. Trimming pared 1 base from V and 1 base from J, leaving 14 bases between. Per germline, CDR1 SGHRS and CDR2 YFSETQ. This CDR3 is 16 amino acids long.

The rearrangement joins TRBV27 to TRBJ2-5; 11 nucleotides match TRBD1. Trimming at V came to 6 bases and at J to 5 bases, leaving 8 bases not matched to a gene. Germline lookup yields CDR1 MNHEY and CDR2 SMNVEV (reference sequence). CDR3 size: 15 residues. For the CDR3, the DNA is TGTGCCAGCAGGCCTCGGACAGGGGGCTCGGAGACCCAGTACTTC. It encodes CASRPRTGGSETQYF.